This T cell receptor beta chain was captured in a study of sequential checkpoint blockade in melanoma. The CDR3 has 14 residues. Germline CDR1 is SGDLS and CDR2 is YYNGEE. Treatment given: randomized to nivolumab then ipilimumab (arm A) or the reverse (arm B). Details on this clone: Mismatch with germline at one junction end may stem from a read error. This specimen includes other DNA sequences encoding the same CDR3.

Assay used: immunoSEQ multiplex PCR; TCRdb lists only in-frame clones, some missing. The top ten hold around 7.4% of the sample, which has 6,800 or so clones, 75% to 85% seen once. This clonotype was sampled from a human donor with melanoma. This chain links TRBV9 with TRBJ2-2, with 7 bases lining up with TRBD1. The sample consisted of CD8+ T cells sorted from blood (inferred from file names), taken from a patient given nivolumab and ipilimumab in sequence. The CDR3 sequence is CASSVEGAAGELFF. Here the CDR3 DNA reads TGTGCCAGCAGTGTAGAGGGGGCCGCCGGGGAGCTGTTTTTT.